This T cell receptor (beta chain) was observed in a study of shared clonotypes between healthy human individuals. Repertoires were generated with immunoSEQ multiplex PCR, while TCRdb's copy carries only in-frame clones and drops some. The top ten clones hold about 1.5% of a sample with some 1 million clones, 70% to 80% of them seen once. Study results and caveats: Clonotypes that were shared across a few donors made up 4.5% to 5% of naive CD4 clonotypes. Only blood samples were collected, and tissue repertoires likely differ. Measured sharing among donors was expected to vary with sequencing depth.

The investigators split CD4+ cells into a CD45RA+ naive subset and a CD45RA-negative memory subset. As for this clone: Its cognate antigen is unknown.

V was clipped by 2 bases and J by 2 bases, with 13 bases between them. Per germline, CDR1 SGHNT and CDR2 YYREEE (reference sequence). CDR3 length: 15 amino acids. The clonotype comes from a man between 18 and 29 years old in good health. Input material: memory CD4+ T cells sorted from blood. The subset here: CD45RA-negative fraction. V usage is TRBV5-4 and J usage is TRBJ1-1; no firm D call. CDR3 bases: TGTGCCAGCAGCTTCTTTCACCTCTCAAACACTGAAGCTTTCTTT. Encoded protein: CASSFFHLSNTEAFF.